These 5 T cell receptor beta chains were sequenced from one sample in a study of CD8+ T cells in alopecia areata. RNA, once extracted, was reverse transcribed into cDNA for use as the sequencing template. Profiling relied on immunoSEQ multiplex PCR, and the TCRdb table lists in-frame clones only, not all of them. The sample lists 110,000 to 150,000 clones, 62% occurring once. Sequenced: CD8+ T cells sorted from blood. These receptors were taken from a human donor in good health.

This clone appeared a few times. The gene calls are TRBV11-2 and TRBJ2-7, with 10 nucleotides matching TRBD1. V dropped 1 base and J dropped 5; count of bases not matched to a gene: 2. CDR1 is SGHAT, CDR2 FQNNGV, per germline. The CDR3 extends over 14 amino acids. CDR3 protein: CASSLGTGGDEQYF. CDR3 nucleotides: TGTGCCAGCAGCTTAGGGACAGGGGGAGACGAGCAGTACTTC.

In regard to this clone: This CDR3 is also generated by other DNA sequences in the sample. V and J are TRBV6-6 and TRBJ2-5; 7 positions match TRBD1. V dropped 5 bases and J dropped 4; count of bases not matched to a gene: 10. CDR1 is MNHNY and CDR2 is SVGAGI in the germline V gene (reference sequence). The CDR3 is 15 residues long. In DNA, the CDR3 is TGTGCCAGCAGTCTAAATCTACAGGGGCGAGAGACCCAGTACTTC. Protein product: CASSLNLQGRETQYF.

V is TRBV20-1 and J is TRBJ2-5; possible D gene TRBD1, 6 bases. This CDR3 is built from 10 residues. Germline assignment: CDR1 DFQATT and CDR2 SNEGSKA (reference sequence). Trimming pared 1 base from V and 12 bases from J, leaving 9 bases between. The CDR3 here is CSARGQDKYF. The CDR3 region has the DNA TGCAGTGCTAGAGGACAGGACAAGTACTTC.

The CDR3 reads CASSPGQGFVTQYF. The CDR3 nucleotides are TGCGCCAGCAGCCCGGGACAGGGATTTGTGACCCAGTACTTC. The chain is built from TRBV5-1 and TRBJ2-5, with 9 bases fitting TRBD1. The V segment lost 4 bases and the J segment 7 bases; nucleotides outside the gene matches: 8. Per the germline V gene, CDR1 is SGHRS and CDR2 is YFSETQ. The CDR3 spans 14 residues.

The chain couples TRBV7-9 to TRBJ1-5; unclear D gene. With 6 bases removed from V and 0 bases from J, the gap between germline ends came to 15 bases. CDR1 and CDR2 from the germline V gene are SEHNR and FQNEAQ (reference sequence). This CDR3 spans 16 amino acids. CDR3 sequence reads: CASSSSTFLSNQPQHF. CDR3 coding DNA: TGTGCCAGCAGTTCCTCGACATTCCTTAGCAATCAGCCCCAGCATTTT.